The rows below give T cell receptor beta chains drawn from one sample of a study of graft-versus-host responses after intestinal transplantation. Their antigens are not known. Some clones are missing from TCRdb's copy, which holds only in-frame ones; the method was immunoSEQ multiplex PCR. This sample has 40,000 to 55,000 clones, with 70% to 90% found just once. The specimen comprised unstimulated CD4+ T cells sorted from spleen or lymph node cells, sampled before transplant. Every receptor here comes from a human donor who was the organ donor for an intestinal transplant. Both conserved end residues are trimmed from each CDR3.

TRBJ2-3,TRBV28,ASSLPPASGRANTQY
TRBJ1-1,TRBV19,ASSFYAGNTEAF
TRBJ1-1,TRBV7-9,ASSYSPTVRDTEAF
TRBJ2-6,TRBV18,ASSPPRGHSGANVLT
TRBJ1-1,TRBV7-9,ASSLRMNTEAF
TRBJ2-4,TRBV6-6,ASSYTGGAKNIQY
TRBJ2-1,TRBV7-9,ASSPDRASFNEQF
TRBJ2-7,TRBV5-6,ASSKGQGWYEQY
TRBJ2-5,TRBV28,ASSSPTRSGQETQY
TRBJ2-5,TRBV4-1,ASSQGLAGLQETQY
TRBJ1-2,TRBV7-8,ASSLVEWGEGGGYT
TRBJ2-5,TRBV19,ASSIGTYSNQETQY
TRBJ1-1,TRBV6-5,ASSLVGVRTEAF
TRBJ2-1,TRBV5-8,ASSLWGAGPYNEQF
TRBJ2-5,TRBV5-1,ASSFGTSEETQY
TRBJ1-2,TRBV28,ASRQTGGGSGYT
TRBJ1-1,TRBV4-2,ASSQERTVNTEAF
TRBJ1-2,TRBV2,ASSGTAYGYT
TRBJ2-1,TRBV23-1,ASSHPGTSGTNEQF
TRBJ2-3,TRBV2,ASRDIWLAYKVDTQY
TRBJ2-3,TRBV5-5,ASSWETGTGTDTQY
TRBJ2-5,TRBV30,AWSISSGTQY
TRBJ2-1,TRBV20-1,SARWDFGQF
TRBJ2-6,TRBV19,ASSTTHAGANVLT
TRBJ1-1,TRBV27,ASSFFSGGRAF
TRBJ1-2,TRBV20-1,SAPTGFGYT
TRBJ2-7,TRBV7-8,ASSPSLASEQY
TRBJ2-2,TRBV2,ASRAGPNTGELF
TRBJ2-7,TRBV20-1,SAMSAYEQY
TRBJ2-7,TRBV5-8,ASSLLRGDEQY
TRBJ2-7,TRBV14,ASSRTGQGAGYEQY
TRBJ2-5,TRBV27,ASSLRDRRGQETQY
TRBJ1-2,TRBV25-1,ASSDPTGGIGYT
TRBJ2-5,TRBV7-7,ASSLPSAGGQETQY
TRBJ2-1,TRBV12-5,ASGIGQGANNEQF
TRBJ2-3,TRBV7-2,ASSLGLAGSTDTQY
TRBJ2-2,TRBV15,ATRVTGLAGELF
TRBJ2-6,TRBV28,ASNVGVGGANVLT
TRBJ1-4,TRBV28,ASSLGDPMREKLF
TRBJ2-1,TRBV7-3,ASSWAGQGGYNEQF
TRBJ1-2,TRBV5-1,ASSLGGNYGYT
TRBJ2-7,TRBV27,ASSLSGQGSYEQY
TRBJ2-5,TRBV7-3,ASSRTGGAETQY
TRBJ1-1,TRBV28,ASRQGGTEAF
TRBJ1-1,TRBV27,ASSLFSYTEAF
TRBJ1-4,TRBV5-6,ASSGRTGYNEKLF